This entry lists 5 T cell receptor beta chains sequenced from one sample in a study of T-cell memory formation after mild COVID-19. MiXCR was run by TCRdb on the 5' RACE reads, yielding one entry per CDR3 protein. The repertoire holds roughly 280,000 distinct CDR3 sequences, with approximately 8% as singletons. Input material: PBMCs or a T cell subset sorted from them (not recorded which). These receptors all come from a man aged 18 to 29 who had mild COVID-19 (a few samples of this study predate the infection). Cell type and time point are not known.

This clonotype turned up a few times. The chain employs TRBV7-6 and TRBJ1-4, with D unclear. V was shortened by 4 bases and J by 7 bases, with 10 bases between the two germline ends. Germline-derived CDR1 and CDR2 are SGHVS and FNYEAQ. CDR3 length: 13 amino acids. CDR3 in DNA: TGTGCCAGCAGCTACGCAGTGTCTGAAAAACTGTTTTTT. This translates into CASSYAVSEKLFF.

This clonotype has only a few counts. The V gene is TRBV12-3 or TRBV12-4, the J gene TRBJ2-5; 8 nucleotides line up with TRBD1. The CDR3 spans 15 residues. Losses at the gene ends were 5 bases for V and 6 bases for J; bases not matched to a gene: 11. CDR3 nucleotide sequence: TGTGCCAGCAGTACGACAGGGGTTGCTATTAAGACCCAGTACTTC. It encodes CASSTTGVAIKTQYF.

The chain has TRBV7-9 and TRBJ1-5; 7 bases map to TRBD1. Trimming cost V 5 bases and J 3 bases; bases outside gene matches: 4. The CDR3 has 14 amino acids. Germline-derived CDR1 and CDR2 are SEHNR and FQNEAQ (reference sequence). This CDR3 reads CASSPGTDNQPQHF. The DNA of the CDR3 is TGTGCCAGCAGCCCCGGGACAGACAATCAGCCCCAGCATTTT.

V gene TRBV2 combines with J gene TRBJ1-5; D not resolved. The germline V gene has CDR1 SNHLY and CDR2 FYNNEI. The CDR3 has 17 residues. The V and J ends lost 0 bases and 1 base respectively, with 13 bases between them. CDR3 residues: CASSEAFKGRSNQPQHF. As DNA, the CDR3 is TGTGCCAGCAGTGAAGCGTTTAAAGGGAGGAGCAATCAGCCCCAGCATTTT.

In its sample, this clonotype was seen a few times. The CDR3 protein is CASSVRGTSYEQYF. The CDR3 DNA follows: TGTGCCAGCAGCGTACGGGGGACGTCCTACGAGCAGTACTTC. V usage is TRBV14 and J usage is TRBJ2-7, with D tentatively TRBD2 (6 bases). V lost 5 bases to trimming and J lost 1 base, with 12 bases between them. The V gene's germline CDR1 is SGHDN and CDR2 FVKESK. CDR3 length: 14 residues.